This T cell receptor (beta chain) came from a study of blood T cells in healthy people across ages. Each sample had at least 7 million PBMCs isolated. Per sample, no less than 5 micrograms of total RNA were extracted. V lost 1 base, J lost 4 bases, and 7 bases lay in between. Germline CDR1 LNHDA, CDR2 SQIVND (reference sequence). The CDR3 totals 13 residues. Together with a sample-barcoded 5' primer, a J-beta primer mix was included in a second PCR lasting roughly 6 to 12 cycles. All samples yielded 2.5 million or more CDR3-containing paired-end reads. TCRdb called the 5' RACE reads again in MiXCR, with one record for every CDR3 protein. The data contain roughly 500,000 distinct CDR3 sequences, around 24% of them singletons. There are a few counts of this clonotype. These data are also associated with another study on T cells of mothers and their children.

This sequence originates from a boy between 5 and 17 years old in good health. The sequenced sample was blood. The genes are TRBV19 and TRBJ1-1; a weak D match, TRBD1 (6 bases). This CDR3 reads CASSIVQGTEAFF. CDR3 sequence (DNA): TGTGCCAGTAGTATAGTACAGGGCACTGAAGCTTTCTTT.